These 31 T cell receptor beta chains came from one sample sequenced in a study of B cell selection in AIRE deficiency. Measured with immunoSEQ multiplex PCR; TCRdb has only the in-frame clones, and not every one. This table has under 30,000 clones, about 95% appearing once. Sorting defined conventional CD4 T cells as CD4+CD127+. Sequencing was done on a sample of CD4+CD127+ conventional T cells sorted from PBMCs. The receptors shown here come from a human donor in good health.

The V and J genes are TRBV11-1 and TRBJ1-1; 7 bases agree with TRBD1. Trimming took 1 base from V and 5 from J; bases not matched to a gene: 4. The CDR3 length is 14 residues. Germline V gene sequence: CDR1 SGHAT, CDR2 FQDESV (reference sequence). The CDR3, as DNA: TGTGCCAGCAGCTTAGGACAGGGTAATACTGAAGCTTTCTTT. Encoded protein: CASSLGQGNTEAFF.

This clone was detected only once. The V call is TRBV7-8, the J call TRBJ2-1; D is possibly TRBD2 (6 bases). CDR3 length: 14 residues. V was trimmed by 5 bases and J by 9 bases, leaving 17 bases between them. Germline V gives CDR1 SGHVS, CDR2 FQNEAQ. The CDR3 loop is CASSAEWSSGEQFF. The CDR3 DNA is TGTGCCAGCAGCGCAGAGTGGAGTAGCGGTGAGCAGTTCTTC.

The chain combines TRBV6-5 with TRBJ1-2; TRBD1 matches 7 bases. The CDR3 is 15 residues long. V shed 0 bases, J shed 4 bases, and the junction held 5 bases outside the gene matches. Germline lookup yields CDR1 MNHEY and CDR2 SVGAGI. CDR3 sequence: CASSYSGQSVYGYTF. CDR3 coding DNA: TGTGCCAGCAGTTACTCGGGACAGTCCGTCTATGGCTACACCTTC.

The chain uses TRBV13 and TRBJ2-2, with D possibly TRBD2 on 6 matching bases. Germline-derived CDR1 and CDR2 are PRHDT and FYEKMQ (reference sequence). The CDR3 contains 16 residues. Trimming shortened V by 1 base and J by 6 bases, and 15 bases separated the two germline ends. CDR3 sequence (DNA): TGTGCCAGCAGCTTAGTGTCCGGGAGTAACGCCGGGGAGCTGTTTTTT. This sequence encodes CASSLVSGSNAGELFF.

The chain joins TRBV6-5 to TRBJ1-1; maybe TRBD1 (6 bases). V lost 1 base and J lost 10, with 22 bases in between. The germline gives CDR1 MNHEY, CDR2 SVGAGI. The CDR3 totals 16 residues. This CDR3 is CASSYFTGTTLRGAFF. CDR3 DNA sequence: TGTGCCAGCAGTTACTTTACCGGGACAACCCTAAGGGGAGCTTTCTTT.

This chain uses TRBV7-6 with TRBJ2-7, with D tentatively TRBD2 (5 bases). Looked up from germline, CDR1 is SGHVS and CDR2 is FNYEAQ. The germline V and J ends were trimmed by 5 bases and 6 bases, with 29 bases remaining between them. This CDR3 has 18 amino acids. DNA for the CDR3: TGTGCCAGCAGCCGAGGGATTGCGGGCACTTCTCAAGTGGGCGAGCAGTACTTC. Translated: CASSRGIAGTSQVGEQYF.

This clone appeared a single time. The rearrangement joins TRBV6-6 to TRBJ2-7, with D possibly matching TRBD1 (5 bases). Between the trimmed V and J ends, which lost 5 bases and 0 bases, there was a span of 14 bases. The CDR3 is made up of 15 amino acids. Germline CDR1 MNHNY, CDR2 SVGAGI (reference sequence). The DNA for the CDR3 is TGTGCCAGCAGTCCAGGGATCTCTAGCTCCTACGAGCAGTACTTC. Translating gives CASSPGISSSYEQYF.

This chain joins TRBV5-5 and TRBJ1-2; TRBD1 matches 8 bases. The CDR3 length is 15 residues. Germline CDR1 and CDR2: SGHKS and YYEKEE (reference sequence). With 1 base clipped from V and 0 bases from J, the junction kept 2 bases outside the gene matches. The CDR3 coding sequence is TGTGCCAGCAGCTTGCCGGACAGGGCTAACTATGGCTACACCTTC. As protein: CASSLPDRANYGYTF.

This chain connects TRBV6-1 to TRBJ1-5; D is unclear. This CDR3 region has 13 residues. Germline V gene lookup returns CDR1 MNHNS and CDR2 SASEGT. V gave up 6 bases and J gave up 5 bases, with 11 bases separating them. Here the CDR3 reads CASRRRRDQPQHF. In nucleotides, the CDR3 is TGTGCCAGCAGGCGACGGAGGGATCAGCCCCAGCATTTT.

This clone was picked up one time. The chain recombines TRBV14 with TRBJ1-2; 7 positions agree with TRBD1. Germline assignment: CDR1 SGHDN and CDR2 FVKESK. V was pared by 4 bases and J by 0 bases, with 2 bases of the junction left unmatched. The CDR3 length is 14 residues. CDR3 sequence reads: CASSRQGPNYGYTF. In nucleotides, the CDR3 is TGTGCCAGCAGCCGACAGGGTCCTAACTATGGCTACACCTTC.

The J gene is TRBJ2-5, the V gene TRBV5-5, with D hard to call. The CDR3 runs 13 residues. V lost 0 bases and J 3 bases, leaving 6 bases between the germline ends. Germline CDR1 reads SGHKS; CDR2 reads YYEKEE (reference sequence). The CDR3 nucleotides read TGTGCCAGCAGCTTGGGGGCAGAAGAGACCCAGTACTTC. Its translation: CASSLGAEETQYF.

The DNA of the CDR3 is TGTGCCAGCTCACCAACCCCGGGTCTTAGGGACACTGAAGCTTTCTTT. Translating it yields CASSPTPGLRDTEAFF. V gene TRBV18 combines with J gene TRBJ1-1; no clear D gene. The V end was cut by 2 bases, the J end by 3 bases, with 16 bases between. From germline, CDR1 is KGHSH and CDR2 LQKENI. This CDR3 has 16 amino acids.

This rearrangement joins TRBV13 to TRBJ1-2; 9 nucleotides agree with TRBD1. The V gene's germline CDR1 is PRHDT and CDR2 FYEKMQ (reference sequence). Unmatched junction bases numbered 13, after V lost 0 bases and J lost 8 bases. The CDR3 is 17 residues long. The CDR3 nucleotides are TGTGCCAGCAGCTTAGGGGTTGGGGACAGGGATTTAGGCGGCTACACCTTC. Amino acid sequence: CASSLGVGDRDLGGYTF.

CDR3 DNA sequence: TGTGCCAGCAGTTACTCCTTAGCGGCCTACAATGAGCAGTTCTTC. Its translation: CASSYSLAAYNEQFF. The V gene is TRBV6-5, the J gene TRBJ2-1; weak D call: TRBD2 (6 bases). There are 15 residues in the CDR3. CDR1 and CDR2 (germline): MNHEY, SVGAGI. Trimming took 0 bases from V and 2 from J, leaving 8 bases between them.

This chain joins TRBV18 and TRBJ2-7; D uncertain. Germline V lookup: CDR1 KGHSH, CDR2 LQKENI. This CDR3 contains 14 residues. V lost 5 bases and J 1 base, leaving 12 bases between the germline ends. This CDR3 is CASSKGGVSYEQYF. The DNA of the CDR3 is TGTGCCAGCTCAAAGGGCGGTGTTTCCTACGAGCAGTACTTC.

CDR3 coding DNA: TGTGCCAGCAGCAAAGCCCGGCGCCCGGGTTACGAGCAGTACTTC. It codes for CASSKARRPGYEQYF. The V and J genes are TRBV21-1 and TRBJ2-7; TRBD2, the table's D call, was not compared with the DNA. TRBV21-1 is a known pseudogene. The CDR3 sequence is 15 residues long.

The chain is built from TRBV9 and TRBJ1-4, with no clear D. The CDR3 contains 14 residues. Germline values: CDR1 SGDLS, CDR2 YYNGEE. Deletions cut 0 bases from V and 5 bases from J, with 8 bases between. Here the CDR3 reads CASSVAGINEKLFF. CDR3 DNA: TGTGCCAGCAGCGTAGCTGGAATAAATGAAAAACTGTTTTTT.

Turning to this clone: A read error may produce the germline difference seen at one junction end. The chain is built from TRBV7-8 and TRBJ2-3; 8 nucleotides line up with TRBD2. CDR3 length equals 12 residues. Germline CDR1 and CDR2: SGHVS and FQNEAQ. The CDR3 is CASSLVAGGPHF. The CDR3 nucleotides read TGTGCCAGCAGCTTAGTTGCGGGGGGCCCGCATTTT.

This clone was observed once. J is TRBJ2-3 and V is TRBV5-4; 7 bases match TRBD1. The germline V gene has CDR1 SGHNT and CDR2 YYREEE (reference sequence). This CDR3 spans 15 amino acids. V was pared by 7 bases and J by 0 bases, with 8 bases of the junction left unmatched. Here the CDR3 reads CASRPQGYSTDTQYF. DNA of the CDR3: TGTGCCAGCCGACCACAGGGGTATAGCACAGATACGCAGTATTTT.

The V gene is TRBV5-1, the J gene TRBJ2-2, with D possibly TRBD1 on 6 matching bases. Looked up from germline, CDR1 is SGHRS and CDR2 is YFSETQ. V dropped 9 bases and J dropped 4 bases, with 16 bases sitting between them. CDR3 length: 14 residues. Written as DNA, the CDR3 is TGCGCCACGGGGCCGGGACAAGGCACCGGGGAGCTGTTTTTT. Translating it yields CATGPGQGTGELFF.

This chain uses TRBV27 with TRBJ2-7, with D unresolved. The CDR3 consists of 16 residues. Germline V CDR1 and CDR2: MNHEY, SMNVEV (reference sequence). Between the trimmed V and J ends, which lost 5 bases and 0 bases, there was a span of 17 bases. CDR3 coding DNA: TGTGCCAGCAGTCCTCGTTTTGGCGCAAGCTCCTACGAGCAGTACTTC. Translated, it gives CASSPRFGASSYEQYF.

This chain joins TRBV5-1 and TRBJ2-2; D is unclear. The CDR3 totals 12 residues. The V and J ends lost 3 bases and 3 bases respectively, with 3 bases between them. Germline V gene lookup returns CDR1 SGHRS and CDR2 YFSETQ. The CDR3 sequence is CASSSYTGELFF. Here the CDR3 DNA reads TGCGCCAGCAGCTCCTACACCGGGGAGCTGTTTTTT.

The count of this clone is one. The chain uses TRBV7-9 and TRBJ2-3; TRBD1 matches at 7 bases. The CDR3 extends over 15 amino acids. Trimming took 1 base from V and 2 from J; bases not matched to a gene: 3. CDR1 is SEHNR, CDR2 FQNEAQ, per germline (reference sequence). Here the CDR3 DNA reads TGTGCCAGCAGCTTAGACCAGGGGGACACAGATACGCAGTATTTT. It translates to CASSLDQGDTDTQYF. Full variable domain (remainder filled in from reference TRBV7-9 and TRBJ2-3): DTGVSQNPRHKITKRGQNVTFRCDPISEHNRLYWYRQTLGQGPEFLTYFQNEAQLEKSRLLSDRFSAERPKGSFSTLEIQRTEQGDSAMYLCASSLDQGDTDTQYFGPGTRLTVL.

J is TRBJ2-4 and V is TRBV2; tentative D call: TRBD1 (6 bases). V was shortened by 6 bases and J by 0 bases, with 9 bases between the two germline ends. There are 14 residues in the CDR3. Germline CDR1 and CDR2: SNHLY and FYNNEI. Written as DNA, the CDR3 is TGTGCCAGCAGGGGGACACTAGCCAAAAACATTCAGTACTTC. Translating gives CASRGTLAKNIQYF.

The chain carries TRBV5-1 and TRBJ2-7; D is possibly TRBD1 or TRBD2 (6 bases each). The CDR3 length is 15 residues. The germline V and J ends were trimmed by 0 bases and 6 bases, with 16 bases remaining between them. Germline assignment: CDR1 SGHRS and CDR2 YFSETQ. The CDR3, as DNA: TGCGCCAGCAGCTTGGCAGGGGTGGAGGGAAGCGAGCAGTACTTC. Its translation is CASSLAGVEGSEQYF.

This clone was seen just once. The chain uses TRBV6-5 and TRBJ2-7; 13 nucleotides match TRBD2. With V trimmed by 5 bases and J by 6 bases, 4 bases remained unmatched. The CDR3 is 14 residues long. CDR1 is MNHEY, CDR2 SVGAGI, per germline. The CDR3 region is CASSPTSGRLEQYF. The DNA of the CDR3 is TGTGCCAGCAGTCCGACTAGCGGGAGGCTCGAGCAGTACTTC.

The chain is built from TRBV7-6 and TRBJ2-1; a weak D match, TRBD1 (6 bases). This CDR3 spans 16 amino acids. V was cut by 0 bases and J by 6 bases, with 15 bases left in between. From germline, CDR1 is SGHVS and CDR2 FNYEAQ. CDR3 bases: TGTGCCAGCAGCTTAGCGGGTACCCAAGGGGGCAATGAGCAGTTCTTC. Residues: CASSLAGTQGGNEQFF.

The rearrangement links TRBV5-1 to TRBJ2-5, with TRBD1 identical over 10 bases. CDR1 is SGHRS, CDR2 YFSETQ, per germline. V trimming: 3 bases; J trimming: 5 bases; junction bases outside the gene matches: 4. The CDR3 is 14 amino acids. The CDR3 nucleotides are TGCGCCAGCAGCTCGGGGGACAGGGGCGAGACCCAGTACTTC. It specifies CASSSGDRGETQYF.

J is TRBJ2-3 and V is TRBV6-1; no reliable D call. V was shortened by 3 bases and J by 0 bases, with 10 bases between the two germline ends. Germline V gives CDR1 MNHNS, CDR2 SASEGT. The CDR3 runs 15 residues. The CDR3 DNA reads TGTGCCAGCAGTGACATAGCCCCAAGCACAGATACGCAGTATTTT. This gives the protein CASSDIAPSTDTQYF.

The CDR3 bases are TGTGCCAGCAGCCGGGACAGGGGGAGCGAGCAGTACTTC. This encodes CASSRDRGSEQYF. The chain carries TRBV7-2 and TRBJ2-7; TRBD1 matches at 11 bases. From germline, CDR1 is SGHTA and CDR2 FQGNSA. The CDR3 loop spans 13 amino acids. V lost 5 bases, J lost 6 bases, and 3 bases stayed unmatched.

The rearrangement links TRBV7-2 to TRBJ2-1, with D hard to call. The CDR3 runs to 13 residues. The V gene's germline CDR1 is SGHTA and CDR2 FQGNSA. V lost 1 base, J lost 10 bases, and 11 bases lay in between. CDR3 DNA: TGTGCCAGCAGCTTAGATGACCTCAGGGAGCAGTTCTTC. This translates into CASSLDDLREQFF.